This is a list of T cell receptor beta chains from one sample in a study of CD8+ T cells in alopecia areata. Measured with immunoSEQ multiplex PCR; TCRdb has only the in-frame clones, and not every one. This sample carries roughly 170,000 clones, around three fifths of them seen once, and the ten largest clones take roughly 14%. Sequencing was performed on CD4+ T cells sorted from blood, taken at week 0. The receptors originated from a human donor with alopecia areata. Each CDR3 is given with its conserved first and last residue. Each record gives: CDR3 length, D gene, J gene, V gene, CDR3 protein, CDR3 DNA. D genes are given only for firm matches.

>13|.|TRBJ1-2|TRBV4-1
CASSLGGFYGYTF
TGCGCCAGCAGCCTAGGAGGCTTCTATGGCTACACCTTC
>12|.|TRBJ1-2|TRBV30
CAWSEGYYGYTF
TGTGCCTGGAGTGAGGGGTACTATGGCTACACCTTC
>15|TRBD1|TRBJ1-5|TRBV29-1
CSVSEGQGFDQPQHF
TGCAGCGTTTCCGAGGGACAGGGGTTTGATCAGCCCCAGCATTTT
>14|.|TRBJ2-2|TRBV10-3
CAISESRNTGELFF
TGTGCCATCAGTGAATCCCGAAACACCGGGGAGCTGTTTTTT
>17|.|TRBJ2-7|TRBV30
CAWSDHGPYAVSYEQYF
TGTGCCTGGAGTGATCACGGGCCCTATGCGGTCTCCTACGAGCAGTACTTC
>15|.|TRBJ1-2|TRBV27
CASSQPPRVNYGYTF
TGTGCCAGCAGTCAGCCCCCCAGGGTTAACTATGGCTACACCTTC
>14|.|TRBJ2-6|TRBV2
CASTGFSGANVLTF
TGTGCCAGCACAGGGTTCTCTGGGGCCAACGTCCTGACTTTC
>12|TRBD1|TRBJ2-7|TRBV29-1
CSAGQGLYEQYF
TGCAGCGCGGGACAGGGGCTATACGAGCAGTACTTC
>15|TRBD1|TRBJ2-7|TRBV29-1
CSARGRGTGSGEQYF
TGCAGCGCCCGGGGGCGTGGGACAGGGTCGGGCGAGCAGTACTTC
>15|TRBD1|TRBJ1-2|TRBV5-6
CASTEVGTGLYGYTF
TGTGCCAGCACTGAGGTCGGGACAGGGCTATATGGCTACACCTTC
>13|TRBD1|TRBJ1-2|TRBV30
CAWSRQGRYGYTF
TGTGCCTGGAGTCGACAGGGTCGCTATGGCTACACCTTC
>15|.|TRBJ2-3|TRBV5-6
CASSFKAHRPDTQYF
TGTGCCAGCAGCTTCAAGGCCCATAGGCCAGATACGCAGTATTTT